A selection of T cell receptor beta chains follows, all from one sample in a study of T cell responses to AZD1222 COVID-19 vaccine. Here immunoSEQ multiplex PCR was the method, and the copy in TCRdb shows in-frame clones only, minus some. The sample lists approximately 100,000 clones; 91% were seen once. Sequenced material: peripheral blood, taken on day 0 of AZD1222 vaccination. These receptors all come from an adult in good health. Each CDR3 is given with its conserved first and last residue. D genes are given only for firm matches. For some rows the clone size is stated as once, few or many, or as a class when expanded; others skip it.

clone size | J gene | D gene | V gene | CDR3 protein | CDR3 DNA
- | TRBJ1-4 | - | TRBV5-1 | CASSSRTNEKLFF | TGCGCCAGCAGTTCCAGAACAAATGAAAAACTGTTTTTT
- | TRBJ2-2 | TRBD1 | TRBV6-2/TRBV6-3 | CASSPPKTGQGASGELFF | TGTGCCAGCAGTCCGCCGAAAACGGGACAGGGGGCCTCCGGGGAGCTGTTTTTT
- | TRBJ2-7 | TRBD2 | TRBV3-1/TRBV3-2 | CASSQEASGGYEQYF | TGTGCCAGCAGCCAAGAGGCTAGCGGGGGTTACGAGCAGTACTTC
- | TRBJ1-1 | - | TRBV7-9 | CASSLAMEAFF | TGTGCCAGCAGCTTAGCGATGGAAGCTTTCTTT
- | TRBJ1-5 | TRBD1 | TRBV24-1 | CATRDREGQPQHF | TGTGCCACCAGGGACAGGGAAGGCCAGCCCCAGCATTTT
- | TRBJ1-1 | - | TRBV15 | CATSSFPSAEKNTEAFF | TGTGCCACCAGCAGTTTCCCCTCTGCGGAGAAAAACACTGAAGCTTTCTTT
- | TRBJ2-7 | - | TRBV5-1 | CASSSSTYEQYF | TGCGCCAGCAGCTCATCCACTTACGAGCAGTACTTC
once | TRBJ2-3 | - | TRBV6-6 | CASSYSRGVGTDTQYF | TGTGCCAGCAGTTACTCGAGGGGGGTGGGCACAGATACGCAGTATTTT
- | TRBJ1-2 | - | TRBV6-5 | CASSYSSVFGYTF | TGTGCCAGCAGTTACTCCTCGGTCTTTGGCTACACCTTC
- | TRBJ1-3 | - | TRBV3-1/TRBV3-2 | CASTFLGGGLGGNTIYF | TGTGCCAGCACCTTCCTCGGGGGAGGGTTGGGAGGAAACACCATATATTTT
- | TRBJ1-1 | - | TRBV6-2/TRBV6-3 | CASSSGQSTTEAFF | TGTGCCAGCAGTTCTGGACAGTCCACGACTGAAGCTTTCTTT
- | TRBJ2-5 | - | TRBV3-1/TRBV3-2 | CASSPPGGGETQYF | TGTGCCAGCAGCCCACCCGGGGGCGGTGAGACCCAGTACTTC
- | TRBJ1-1 | TRBD1 | TRBV7-3 | CASSLTGVDTEAFF | TGTGCCAGCAGCTTGACAGGGGTCGACACTGAAGCTTTCTTT
- | TRBJ1-4 | - | TRBV21-1 | CASSKRVVSNPNEKLFF | TGTGCCAGCAGCAAAAGGGTCGTTTCCAACCCTAATGAAAAACTGTTTTTT
once | TRBJ1-5 | - | TRBV6-5 | CASSSAGLQPQHF | TGTGCCAGCAGTTCGGCAGGGTTGCAGCCCCAGCATTTT
- | TRBJ2-7 | - | TRBV20-1 | CSASEGYEQYF | TGCAGTGCTAGTGAGGGGTACGAGCAGTACTTC
- | TRBJ1-1 | - | TRBV19 | CASSIGGGAEAFF | TGTGCCAGTAGTATAGGAGGGGGAGCTGAAGCTTTCTTT
- | TRBJ2-6 | - | TRBV19 | CASLRTGANVLTF | TGTGCCAGTCTTCGAACTGGGGCCAACGTCCTGACTTTC
- | TRBJ2-3 | - | TRBV5-1 | CASQGIGAADTQYF | TGCGCCAGCCAGGGGATCGGCGCGGCAGATACGCAGTATTTT
- | TRBJ2-2 | TRBD2 | TRBV5-3 | CARSGLKGTSGGPNTGELFF | TGTGCCAGAAGCGGACTTAAGGGGACTAGCGGGGGGCCGAACACCGGGGAGCTGTTTTTT
- | TRBJ1-1 | - | TRBV11-1 | CASSFTGQNTEAFF | TGTGCCAGCAGCTTTACGGGACAGAACACTGAAGCTTTCTTT
- | TRBJ2-5 | TRBD1 | TRBV15 | CATSRGGTGGLKTQYF | TGTGCCACCAGCAGAGGGGGGACAGGAGGGTTAAAGACCCAGTACTTC
- | TRBJ1-5 | TRBD1 | TRBV6-6 | CASSSGQGVQPQHF | TGTGCCAGCAGTTCAGGACAGGGTGTACAGCCCCAGCATTTT
- | TRBJ1-1 | - | TRBV4-1 | CASSQDEGRTEAFF | TGCGCCAGCAGCCAAGATGAGGGGAGGACTGAAGCTTTCTTT
- | TRBJ2-7 | - | TRBV5-1 | CASSLAGDGSYEQYF | TGCGCCAGCAGCTTGGCTGGGGACGGCTCCTACGAGCAGTACTTC
- | TRBJ2-2 | TRBD1 | TRBV6-2/TRBV6-3 | CASSPGQLTGELFF | TGTGCCAGCAGCCCGGGACAGCTGACCGGGGAGCTGTTTTTT